What follows are 29 T cell receptor beta chains derived from one specimen sequenced in a study of cytomegalovirus exposure and HLA in healthy donors. The PCR made use of 60 Vbeta and 13 Jbeta primers. Measured with immunoSEQ multiplex PCR; TCRdb has only the in-frame clones, and not every one. The sample consists of some 140,000 clones, about 86% of them appearing once. Input material: PBMCs. The receptors shown here come from a woman aged 25 to 45 in good health and CMV-seronegative.

V is TRBV7-2 and J is TRBJ2-2; D ambiguous. CDR3 length equals 15 residues. Looked up from germline, CDR1 is SGHTA and CDR2 is FQGNSA. V was shortened by 1 base and J by 0 bases, with 6 bases between the two germline ends. The CDR3 DNA sequence: TGTGCCAGCAGCTTAGACGGTACGAACACCGGGGAGCTGTTTTTT. Translating it yields CASSLDGTNTGELFF. Combining the CDR3 with reference TRBV7-2 and TRBJ2-2 gives the whole variable domain GAGVSQSPSNKVTEKGKDVELRCDPISGHTALYWYRQSLGQGLEFLIYFQGNSAPDKSGLPSDRFSAERTGGSVSTLTIQRTQQEDSAVYLCASSLDGTNTGELFFGEGSRLTVL.

This clone was seen a handful of times. V is TRBV13 and J is TRBJ2-5, with TRBD2 identical over 7 bases. The J call could be wrong; TRBJ2-7 is a better fit for the DNA end. This CDR3 has 17 residues. Germline V lookup: CDR1 PRHDT, CDR2 FYEKMQ (reference sequence). The CDR3 loop is CASSLVGAGAAPYEQYF. CDR3 sequence (DNA): TGTGCCAGCAGCTTAGTTGGGGCGGGAGCGGCCCCCTACGAGCAGTACTTC.

The genes are TRBV19 and TRBJ1-1, with D unresolved. This CDR3 has 14 amino acids. Deletions cut 0 bases from V and 4 bases from J, with 9 bases between. Germline CDR1 LNHDA, CDR2 SQIVND (reference sequence). CDR3 coding DNA: TGTGCCAGTAGTATAGAAGGGAGAGGCACTGAAGCTTTCTTT. Amino acids: CASSIEGRGTEAFF.

This chain connects TRBV9 to TRBJ2-1, with D possibly being TRBD2 (5 bases). The germline CDR1 and CDR2 sequences are SGDLS and YYNGEE. Deletions cut 0 bases from V and 0 bases from J, with 13 bases between. CDR3 length: 17 amino acids. CDR3 nucleotide sequence: TGTGCCAGCAGCGTAGTTAGCGACCGAAGCTCCTACAATGAGCAGTTCTTC. This translates into CASSVVSDRSSYNEQFF.

The rearrangement uses TRBV19 and TRBJ2-2; 8 bases fit TRBD1. The trim removed 5 bases at V and 1 base at J, leaving 6 bases unmatched. This CDR3 spans 16 amino acids. The V gene's germline CDR1 is LNHDA and CDR2 SQIVND (reference sequence). The CDR3 nucleotides read TGTGCCAGTAGTGCCCCCGGGACAGGGAACACCGGGGAGCTGTTTTTT. It specifies CASSAPGTGNTGELFF.

The CDR3 sequence is CASSQFQETQYF. CDR3 DNA: TGTGCCAGCAGCCAATTCCAAGAGACCCAGTACTTC. V gene TRBV7-9 combines with J gene TRBJ2-5; D unclear. This CDR3 is built from 12 residues. Germline CDR1 and CDR2: SEHNR and FQNEAQ (reference sequence). V lost 5 bases and J 1 base, leaving 5 bases between the germline ends.

The gene calls are TRBV19 and TRBJ2-2; 9 bases match TRBD2. V dropped 7 bases and J dropped 5; count of bases not matched to a gene: 14. Germline-derived CDR1 and CDR2 are LNHDA and SQIVND (reference sequence). The length of the CDR3 is 17 residues. The chain's CDR3 is CASTLGRVAGVTGELFF. CDR3 sequence (DNA): TGTGCCAGTACCCTGGGACGGGTAGCGGGAGTTACCGGGGAGCTGTTTTTT.

Here the CDR3 reads CASRDYSGNTIYF. For the CDR3, the DNA is TGTGCCAGCAGGGACTACTCTGGAAACACCATATATTTT. This rearrangement joins TRBV5-6 to TRBJ1-3; the D is unclear. The CDR3 contains 13 residues. Germline V gives CDR1 SGHDT, CDR2 YYEEEE. The V end was cut by 5 bases, the J end by 0 bases, with 6 bases between.

The count of this clone is one. The chain recombines TRBV18 with TRBJ1-3, with D tentatively TRBD1 (6 bases). CDR1 is KGHSH, CDR2 LQKENI, per germline. Trimming left V 3 bases short and J 0 bases short, with 12 bases between. The CDR3 contains 16 residues. The CDR3 DNA reads as TGTGCCAGCTCACCTACAGGGACCTCCTCTGGAAACACCATATATTTT. As protein: CASSPTGTSSGNTIYF.

The gene calls are TRBV28 and TRBJ1-1; D perhaps matches TRBD1 (6 bases). CDR3 length: 13 amino acids. Germline V gene lookup returns CDR1 MDHEN and CDR2 SYDVKM. The V and J ends lost 7 bases and 3 bases respectively, with 12 bases between them. The CDR3 sequence: CASTSGDYTEAFF. The CDR3 DNA reads as TGTGCCAGCACCTCAGGGGATTACACTGAAGCTTTCTTT. The entire variable domain, with the rest obtained from reference TRBV28 and TRBJ1-1, is as follows: DVKVTQSSRYLVKRTGEKVFLECVQDMDHENMFWYRQDPGLGLRLIYFSYDVKMKEKGDIPEGYSVSREKKERFSLILESASTNQTSMYLCASTSGDYTEAFFGQGTRLTVV.

The V gene is TRBV29-1, the J gene TRBJ2-3; D perhaps matches TRBD2 (7 bases). This CDR3 is built from 15 residues. Trimming took off 3 bases at V and 1 base at J, with 14 bases between the two ends. Germline lookup yields CDR1 SQVTM and CDR2 ANQGSEA. The CDR3 coding sequence is TGCAGCGTTGAGAGAGGGGGGGCACGCACAGATACGCAGTATTTT. This translates into CSVERGGARTDTQYF.

This clone was observed a handful of times. V usage is TRBV28 and J usage is TRBJ2-5; no definite D call. The DNA end lines up better with TRBJ2-7; the J call may be wrong. This CDR3 has 11 amino acids. CDR1 and CDR2 (germline): MDHEN, SYDVKM. CDR3 amino acids: CASSSPYEQYF. CDR3 coding DNA: TGTGCCAGCAGTTCACCCTACGAGCAGTACTTC.

CDR3 coding DNA: TGTGCCAGCAGCTTGAGCGTTCAAGAGACCCAGTACTTC. Its protein product is CASSLSVQETQYF. This chain uses TRBV7-9 with TRBJ2-5; D ambiguous. This CDR3 region has 13 residues. Germline V gives CDR1 SEHNR, CDR2 FQNEAQ (reference sequence). V gave up 3 bases and J gave up 2 bases, with 7 bases separating them.

This clone was picked up a small number of times. The rearrangement uses TRBV7-9 and TRBJ1-1; 8 bases are a match to TRBD1. The CDR3 spans 12 residues. Germline CDR1 reads SEHNR; CDR2 reads FQNEAQ (reference sequence). V was clipped by 7 bases and J by 11 bases; unmatched bases: 9. The CDR3 DNA is TGTGCCAGCACCTTCGACAGGGGCACGGCTTTCTTT. Translated: CASTFDRGTAFF.

The chain has TRBV9 and TRBJ1-3; D uncertain. The CDR3 totals 16 residues. Germline lookup yields CDR1 SGDLS and CDR2 YYNGEE. V gave up 3 bases and J gave up 0 bases, with 13 bases separating them. CDR3 loop: CASSALLESSGNTIYF. CDR3 coding DNA: TGTGCCAGCAGCGCTCTCTTAGAGAGCTCTGGAAACACCATATATTTT.

The chain carries TRBV13 and TRBJ1-5, with 8 bases lining up with TRBD1. Per the germline V gene, CDR1 is PRHDT and CDR2 is FYEKMQ (reference sequence). V trimming: 4 bases; J trimming: 3 bases; junction bases outside the gene matches: 2. This CDR3 is 14 amino acids long. The CDR3, as DNA: TGTGCCAGCAGCTCGGGACAGGACAATCAGCCCCAGCATTTT. Its translation: CASSSGQDNQPQHF.

The chain recombines TRBV7-3 with TRBJ2-1, with 7 bases aligning to TRBD2. The germline CDR1 and CDR2 sequences are SGHTA and FQGTGA. J lost 2 bases, V lost 5 bases, and 9 bases had no gene match. CDR3 length: 16 residues. CDR3 in DNA: TGTGCCAGCAGCCCCCTCAGCGGGACCGCCTACAATGAGCAGTTCTTC. This sequence encodes CASSPLSGTAYNEQFF. The full variable domain, in which reference TRBV7-3 and TRBJ2-1 provide the parts outside the CDR3, is GAGVSQTPSNKVTEKGKYVELRCDPISGHTALYWYRQSLGQGPEFLIYFQGTGAADDSGLPNDRFFAVRPEGSVSTLKIQRTERGDSAVYLCASSPLSGTAYNEQFFGPGTRLTVL.

This clone has just a few counts. In nucleotides, the CDR3 is TGTGCCAGCTCAGCCGGTGGTGGGCAGGAAGCTTTCTTT. It codes for CASSAGGGQEAFF. This chain connects TRBV18 to TRBJ1-1; D gene ambiguous. Germline V lookup: CDR1 KGHSH, CDR2 LQKENI. Deletions cut 5 bases from V and 8 bases from J, with 15 bases between. The length of the CDR3 is 13 residues.

The table lists this clone with a count of one. The J gene is TRBJ1-2, the V gene TRBV19; 7 nucleotides agree with TRBD1. CDR3 length equals 15 residues. V lost 2 bases, J lost 6 bases, and 9 bases stayed unmatched. CDR1 and CDR2 (germline): LNHDA, SQIVND (reference sequence). The CDR3 sequence is CASSISARGIDGYTF. The DNA for the CDR3 is TGTGCCAGTAGTATATCGGCCAGGGGGATCGATGGCTACACCTTC.

The V gene is TRBV4-2, the J gene TRBJ2-7; 16 bases map to TRBD2. The trim removed 3 bases at V and 9 bases at J, leaving 11 bases unmatched. CDR1 is LGHNA and CDR2 is YNFKEQ in the germline V gene. There are 17 residues in the CDR3. CDR3 region: CASSHGTSGGGLWGQYF. CDR3 bases: TGTGCCAGCAGCCACGGGACTAGCGGGGGGGGCCTTTGGGGGCAGTACTTC.

The J gene is TRBJ2-7, the V gene TRBV6-5; a weak D match, TRBD2 (6 bases). V was shortened by 4 bases and J by 7 bases, with 17 bases between the two germline ends. Germline V gene sequence: CDR1 MNHEY, CDR2 SVGAGI. The CDR3 covers 14 residues. The CDR3, as DNA: TGTGCCAGCAGTTCGCCGGGTCTCGGAGGGGAGCAGTACTTC. Its protein is CASSSPGLGGEQYF.

The CDR3 coding sequence is TGTGCCAGCAGTCATTGGGACAGGGCGGGGTACAATGAGCAGTTCTTC. This codes for CASSHWDRAGYNEQFF. The rearrangement uses TRBV28 and TRBJ2-1; TRBD1 matches at 9 bases. This CDR3 spans 16 amino acids. With V trimmed by 5 bases and J by 4 bases, 9 bases remained unmatched. In germline, CDR1 is MDHEN, CDR2 SYDVKM.

The V call is TRBV28, the J call TRBJ1-2, with TRBD1 matching over 8 bases. Germline V gene lookup returns CDR1 MDHEN and CDR2 SYDVKM. The J segment lost 4 bases and the V segment lost 2 bases, leaving 9 bases of the junction unmatched. The CDR3 totals 16 residues. The chain's CDR3 is CASSLITGGALYGYTF. The CDR3 DNA is TGTGCCAGCAGTTTAATAACAGGGGGTGCTCTCTATGGCTACACCTTC.

V gene TRBV9 combines with J gene TRBJ2-1, with 14 nucleotides matching TRBD2. Germline V lookup: CDR1 SGDLS, CDR2 YYNGEE. Losses at the gene ends were 5 bases for V and 4 bases for J; bases not matched to a gene: 2. The CDR3 contains 15 residues. The CDR3 protein is CASRGTSGGYNEQFF. CDR3 bases: TGTGCCAGCAGAGGGACTAGCGGGGGTTACAATGAGCAGTTCTTC.

The CDR3 DNA reads as TGCAGCGTTGGGGGGCGGACTTACGAGCAGTACTTC. Encoded protein: CSVGGRTYEQYF. This chain connects TRBV29-1 to TRBJ2-7; D may be TRBD1 (6 bases). V lost 4 bases to trimming and J lost 4 bases, with 11 bases between them. The CDR3 spans 12 residues. CDR1 is SQVTM, CDR2 ANQGSEA, per germline.

This clone has a single count. The gene calls are TRBV28 and TRBJ2-5; TRBD1 might be the D (7 bases). Germline V gene sequence: CDR1 MDHEN, CDR2 SYDVKM. The CDR3 has 14 amino acids. Trimming took 9 bases from V and 0 from J, leaving 14 bases between them. The CDR3 sequence is CASSGGFNQETQYF. In DNA, the CDR3 is TGTGCCAGTTCAGGGGGGTTTAACCAAGAGACCCAGTACTTC.

The V and J genes are TRBV5-4 and TRBJ1-1; D is possibly TRBD1 (5 bases). The germline CDR1 and CDR2 sequences are SGHNT and YYREEE (reference sequence). Trimming left V 0 bases short and J 2 bases short, with 14 bases between. The CDR3 covers 16 residues. This chain's CDR3 is CASSLGLGRANTEAFF. CDR3 nucleotide sequence: TGTGCCAGCAGCTTGGGTCTAGGCAGGGCCAACACTGAAGCTTTCTTT.

This rearrangement joins TRBV19 to TRBJ2-7; TRBD1 agrees at 9 bases. Germline V gene sequence: CDR1 LNHDA, CDR2 SQIVND (reference sequence). The V and J ends lost 6 bases and 4 bases, in that order; junction bases with no gene match: 10. The CDR3 totals 15 residues. CDR3 nucleotide sequence: TGTGCCAGTAGCCCCGGGACAGGGAGTTCGTACGAGCAGTACTTC. Its translation is CASSPGTGSSYEQYF.

V is TRBV6-5 and J is TRBJ2-7, with 7 bases fitting TRBD2. From germline, CDR1 is MNHEY and CDR2 SVGAGI. CDR3 length equals 14 residues. Trimming removed 0 bases from V and 2 bases from J; junction bases left unmatched: 1. This chain's CDR3 is CASSYSGLPYEQYF. The CDR3 DNA reads as TGTGCCAGCAGTTACTCGGGACTACCCTACGAGCAGTACTTC.